Listed here are 20 T cell receptor beta chains from one sample, sequenced in a study of cytomegalovirus exposure and HLA in healthy donors. Clones were read by immunoSEQ multiplex PCR, and TCRdb kept only the in-frame ones, dropping some. The table lists roughly 120,000 clones, 88% of them singletons. Sequencing used PBMCs. The receptors come from a woman between 18 and 29 years old in good health and CMV-seronegative.

This clone was counted a few times. The chain combines TRBV7-2 with TRBJ2-7; perhaps TRBD2 as D (5 bases). V was cut by 0 bases and J by 1 base, with 7 bases left in between. Germline CDR1 and CDR2: SGHTA and FQGNSA. The CDR3 consists of 14 residues. In nucleotides, the CDR3 is TGTGCCAGCAGCTTAGCCGGGGATTCCTACGAGCAGTACTTC. It encodes CASSLAGDSYEQYF.

This clone was seen only a few times. The chain carries TRBV11-2 and TRBJ2-7; 7 bases fit TRBD2. Trimming at V came to 4 bases and at J to 2 bases, leaving 8 bases not matched to a gene. Germline CDR1 reads SGHAT; CDR2 reads FQNNGV. The CDR3 runs 15 residues. The CDR3 is CASSYGAGAAYEQYF. CDR3 DNA sequence: TGTGCCAGCAGCTATGGGGCGGGAGCTGCCTACGAGCAGTACTTC.

The chain links TRBV2 to TRBJ1-2; TRBD1 is a possible D gene (6 bases). Trimming stripped 0 bases from V and 3 bases from J, with 8 bases between. There are 14 residues in the CDR3. The germline CDR1 and CDR2 sequences are SNHLY and FYNNEI. The CDR3 sequence is CASSEAEGDYGYTF. The DNA of the CDR3 is TGTGCCAGCAGTGAAGCTGAGGGGGACTATGGCTACACCTTC.

The chain's CDR3 is CASSLTAGDTGELFF. Written as DNA, the CDR3 is TGTGCCAGCAGCTTGACAGCGGGGGACACCGGGGAGCTGTTTTTT. The chain uses TRBV5-5 and TRBJ2-2, with TRBD2 identical over 8 bases. Germline V CDR1 and CDR2: SGHKS, YYEKEE (reference sequence). The CDR3 consists of 15 residues. The trim removed 1 base at V and 3 bases at J, leaving 2 bases unmatched. The full variable domain, its missing parts supplied by reference TRBV5-5 and TRBJ2-2, is DAGVTQSPTHLIKTRGQQVTLRCSPISGHKSVSWYQQVLGQGPQFIFQYYEKEERGRGNFPDRFSARQFPNYSSELNVNALLLGDSALYLCASSLTAGDTGELFFGEGSRLTVL.

The genes are TRBV5-1 and TRBJ2-3; D is perhaps TRBD1 (5 bases). Trimming took off 0 bases at V and 8 bases at J, with 19 bases between the two ends. CDR1 is SGHRS and CDR2 is YFSETQ in the germline V gene. The CDR3 consists of 16 residues. In DNA form, the CDR3 reads TGCGCCAGCAGCTTGGAAGGTGGCAGGGTATGGGGTACGCAGTATTTT. This encodes CASSLEGGRVWGTQYF.

The rearrangement uses TRBV28 and TRBJ1-1; D unclear. Germline V gene sequence: CDR1 MDHEN, CDR2 SYDVKM. The CDR3 extends over 12 amino acids. V lost 11 bases to trimming and J lost 1 base, with 11 bases between them. DNA of the CDR3: TGTGCCTCGTGGGAGCAGAACACTGAAGCTTTCTTT. This sequence encodes CASWEQNTEAFF.

This rearrangement joins TRBV5-6 to TRBJ2-7; 8 positions match TRBD1. CDR1 and CDR2 (germline): SGHDT, YYEEEE. The CDR3 is 15 amino acids. The junction had 9 bases not matched to a gene; V was cut back by 2 bases and J by 5 bases. The CDR3 protein is CASSFGTGQAHEQYF. CDR3 nucleotides: TGTGCCAGCAGCTTCGGGACAGGACAGGCCCACGAGCAGTACTTC. The full variable domain, with the rest looked up from reference TRBV5-6 and TRBJ2-7, is DAGVTQSPTHLIKTRGQQVTLRCSPKSGHDTVSWYQQALGQGPQFIFQYYEEEERQRGNFPDRFSGHQFPNYSSELNVNALLLGDSALYLCASSFGTGQAHEQYFGPGTRLTVT.

This clone was counted once. This rearrangement joins TRBV28 to TRBJ1-5; weak D call: TRBD1 (6 bases). This CDR3 has 15 residues. Germline assignment: CDR1 MDHEN and CDR2 SYDVKM. The V gene lost 4 bases and the J gene lost 7 bases, with 17 bases spanning the gap. CDR3 in amino acids: CASSSWTDLGQPQHF. CDR3 bases: TGTGCCAGCAGTTCCTGGACAGACCTCGGGCAGCCCCAGCATTTT.

The genes are TRBV19 and TRBJ1-4, with TRBD1 matching 7 bases. J gave up 2 bases and V 4 bases, and 1 base lay outside the gene matches. The CDR3 is 14 amino acids. Germline CDR1 LNHDA, CDR2 SQIVND (reference sequence). Here the CDR3 reads CASSKQGTNEKLFF. DNA of the CDR3: TGTGCCAGTAGTAAACAGGGGACTAATGAAAAACTGTTTTTT.

V usage is TRBV19 and J usage is TRBJ2-1; the match to TRBD2 covers 11 bases. Germline lookup yields CDR1 LNHDA and CDR2 SQIVND (reference sequence). V dropped 3 bases and J dropped 6; count of bases not matched to a gene: 1. This CDR3 is 14 amino acids long. CDR3 in amino acids: CASSIGLAGNEQFF. DNA of the CDR3: TGTGCCAGTAGTATTGGACTAGCGGGCAATGAGCAGTTCTTC.

V and J are TRBV27 and TRBJ1-1; perhaps TRBD1 as D (5 bases). Trimming pared 4 bases from V and 0 bases from J, leaving 9 bases between. Germline V CDR1 and CDR2: MNHEY, SMNVEV (reference sequence). There are 14 residues in the CDR3. The CDR3 here is CASSYSGLNTEAFF. For the CDR3, the DNA is TGTGCCAGCAGTTACTCAGGGTTGAACACTGAAGCTTTCTTT.

In this sample, this clone turned up a few times. The chain is built from TRBV19 and TRBJ1-2, with 8 bases fitting TRBD1. Germline V gives CDR1 LNHDA, CDR2 SQIVND (reference sequence). The CDR3 runs to 16 residues. V lost 6 bases and J lost 3; bases outside the gene matches: 12. CDR3 coding DNA: TGTGCCAGTAGCAGTATCTCGGACAGGGAAGACTATGGCTACACCTTC. This encodes CASSSISDREDYGYTF.

V and J are TRBV7-9 and TRBJ1-5, with 7 bases identical to TRBD1. Trimming cost V 5 bases and J 0 bases; bases outside gene matches: 7. The CDR3 extends over 16 amino acids. Germline loops: CDR1 SEHNR, CDR2 FQNEAQ (reference sequence). CDR3 loop: CASSPDRAYSNQPQHF. The CDR3 region has the DNA TGTGCCAGCAGCCCCGACAGGGCATATAGCAATCAGCCCCAGCATTTT.

Only a few counts were recorded for this clone. V gene TRBV7-8 combines with J gene TRBJ2-2; 9 positions match TRBD2. V trimming: 8 bases; J trimming: 4 bases; junction bases outside the gene matches: 8. CDR3 length: 15 residues. CDR1 is SGHVS and CDR2 is FQNEAQ in the germline V gene. In DNA form, the CDR3 reads TGTGCCAGCTACTCCTTAGCGGGAGTCACCGGGGAGCTGTTTTTT. Translated, it gives CASYSLAGVTGELFF.

This clone has just one count. This sequence joins TRBV7-9 and TRBJ1-4; D call uncertain. Between the trimmed V and J ends, which lost 3 bases and 4 bases, there was a span of 9 bases. Germline assignment: CDR1 SEHNR and CDR2 FQNEAQ (reference sequence). This CDR3 has 14 amino acids. The CDR3 is CASSFGGYNEKLFF. In DNA, the CDR3 is TGTGCCAGCAGCTTTGGAGGGTATAATGAAAAACTGTTTTTT.

The chain carries TRBV19 and TRBJ2-7; possibly TRBD1 for D (7 bases). The length of the CDR3 is 15 residues. Trimming stripped 4 bases from V and 5 bases from J, with 18 bases between. The germline gives CDR1 LNHDA, CDR2 SQIVND (reference sequence). CDR3 sequence: CASSTPRTGGDEQYF. CDR3 sequence (DNA): TGTGCCAGTAGTACACCCCGGACAGGAGGGGACGAGCAGTACTTC.

The genes are TRBV6-5 and TRBJ1-1, with a weak D call TRBD1 (5 bases). From germline, CDR1 is MNHEY and CDR2 SVGAGI. V lost 2 bases and J lost 1, with 11 bases in between. The CDR3 totals 15 residues. The CDR3 region has the DNA TGTGCCAGCAGTTACCAGGGCCGAAAGAACACTGAAGCTTTCTTT. Protein sequence: CASSYQGRKNTEAFF.

The chain recombines TRBV5-6 with TRBJ2-1; the D gene is possibly TRBD2 (7 bases). The CDR3 runs to 15 residues. Trimming left V 0 bases short and J 4 bases short, with 11 bases between. Germline CDR1 SGHDT, CDR2 YYEEEE. This CDR3 reads CASSLAAGAYNEQFF. CDR3 DNA sequence: TGTGCCAGCAGCTTGGCTGCGGGGGCGTACAATGAGCAGTTCTTC.

This rearrangement joins TRBV9 to TRBJ2-7; a possible D gene is TRBD1 (5 bases). CDR3 length: 13 amino acids. Germline values: CDR1 SGDLS, CDR2 YYNGEE. The V and J ends lost 3 bases and 3 bases respectively, with 10 bases between them. CDR3 coding DNA: TGTGCCAGCAGCGGCCGAGACAGCTACGAGCAGTACTTC. Its translation: CASSGRDSYEQYF. The complete variable domain, with remaining parts taken from reference TRBV9 and TRBJ2-7, reads DSGVTQTPKHLITATGQRVTLRCSPRSGDLSVYWYQQSLDQGLQFLIQYYNGEERAKGNILERFSAQQFPDLHSELNLSSLELGDSALYFCASSGRDSYEQYFGPGTRLTVT.

The genes are TRBV29-1 and TRBJ1-1; the D is unclear. The germline V gene encodes CDR1 SQVTM and CDR2 ANQGSEA. The V gene lost 0 bases and the J gene lost 7 bases, with 9 bases spanning the gap. The CDR3 contains 12 residues. DNA of the CDR3: TGCAGCGTTGAAGAATACAGTCGTGAAGCTTTCTTT. This encodes CSVEEYSREAFF.